The 4 T cell receptor beta chains below were found in one sample sequenced in a study of identical twins. TCRdb fed the 5' RACE reads into MiXCR, producing one record per CDR3 protein. This table has about 260,000 distinct CDR3 sequences, 7% appearing once. This sample was also put to use in a study of yellow fever vaccine responses in identical twins.

Input material: memory (CD45RO+) T cells sorted from blood. The source is a woman in her late teens or twenties in good health.

This clonotype came up a few times. The rearrangement links TRBV11-3 to TRBJ2-2; D ambiguous. V lost 6 bases, J lost 3 bases, and 8 bases lay in between. Germline V gene data show CDR1 as SGHNT and CDR2 as YENEEA. The CDR3 covers 13 residues. The DNA of the CDR3 is TGTGCCAGCAGGCGTGGAGACACCGGGGAGCTGTTTTTT. It yields the protein CASRRGDTGELFF. The complete variable domain, with remaining parts taken from reference TRBV11-3 and TRBJ2-2, reads EAGVVQSPRYKIIEKKQPVAFWCNPISGHNTLYWYLQNLGQGPELLIRYENEEAVDDSQLPKDRFSAERLKGVDSTLKIQPAELGDSAVYLCASRRGDTGELFFGEGSRLTVL.

V and J are TRBV12-3 or TRBV12-4 and TRBJ2-7; 11 positions agree with TRBD1. V lost 3 bases, J lost 7 bases, and 8 bases stayed unmatched. CDR3 length: 15 amino acids. CDR3 in DNA: TGTGCCAGCAGTTTTTTAGGACAGGGGGCCGATGAGCAGTACTTC. Translating it yields CASSFLGQGADEQYF.

At least ten counts were recorded for this clonotype. This chain links TRBV7-8 with TRBJ2-2; D unclear. Trimming pared 5 bases from V and 8 bases from J, leaving 18 bases between. In germline, CDR1 is SGHVS, CDR2 FQNEAQ. The CDR3 spans 15 residues. The CDR3 DNA follows: TGTGCCAGCAGCATAGGGCTATCCACATCGGGGGAGCTGTTTTTT. Amino acids: CASSIGLSTSGELFF.

This clonotype was observed many times. The junction and the germline gene differ at one end; a read error may be behind it. The gene calls are TRBV3-1 and TRBJ2-1; D call uncertain. The CDR3 has 13 amino acids. Germline-derived CDR1 and CDR2 are LGHDT and YNNKEL (reference sequence). The CDR3 loop is CASSQGFPGLTLF. Here the CDR3 DNA reads TGTGCCAGCAGCCAAGGGTTCCCCGGGTTAACACTCTTC.